These 21 T cell receptor beta chains share one sample of origin, sequenced in a study of blood T cell repertoires in COVID-19. Clones were sequenced by immunoSEQ multiplex PCR, and TCRdb holds only the in-frame ones, with some missing. This sample has some 220,000 clones, with about nine tenths found just once. Input material: PBMCs or T cells enriched from blood (not recorded which). Receptors were obtained from a woman between 45 and 65 years old in a cohort exposed to, infected with or recovered from COVID-19 (not recorded which).

This chain uses TRBV6-1 with TRBJ2-3; 12 nucleotides line up with TRBD2. V shed 1 base and J 4 bases; nucleotides not matched to a gene: 0. This CDR3 spans 15 amino acids. The germline gives CDR1 MNHNS, CDR2 SASEGT. CDR3 protein: CASSEGTSGADTQYF. CDR3 DNA sequence: TGTGCCAGCAGTGAAGGGACTAGCGGGGCAGATACGCAGTATTTT.

The rearrangement joins TRBV12-3 or TRBV12-4 to TRBJ1-5; D ambiguous. The CDR3 is made up of 13 amino acids. Trimming removed 7 bases at V and 2 bases at J, with 9 bases between. The DNA for the CDR3 is TGTGCCAGCAACAAAATCGGCAATCAGCCCCAGCATTTT. Translation: CASNKIGNQPQHF.

The chain uses TRBV10-3 and TRBJ2-2; D may be TRBD1 (6 bases). Germline-derived CDR1 and CDR2 are ENHRY and SYGVKD. V lost 2 bases, J lost 0 bases, and 10 bases lay in between. The length of the CDR3 is 16 residues. The CDR3 DNA is TGTGCCATCAGTGAGACAGGGTACGCGAACACCGGGGAGCTGTTTTTT. Translation: CAISETGYANTGELFF.

The chain is built from TRBV7-2 and TRBJ2-2; 9 positions agree with TRBD1. With 5 bases clipped from V and 4 bases from J, the junction kept 8 bases outside the gene matches. Germline V gives CDR1 SGHTA, CDR2 FQGNSA. This CDR3 is built from 16 residues. CDR3 sequence (DNA): TGTGCCAGCAGCGCCGTTACAGGGGGCGTCACCGGGGAGCTGTTTTTT. Encoded protein: CASSAVTGGVTGELFF. Combining the CDR3 with reference TRBV7-2 and TRBJ2-2 gives the whole variable domain GAGVSQSPSNKVTEKGKDVELRCDPISGHTALYWYRQSLGQGLEFLIYFQGNSAPDKSGLPSDRFSAERTGGSVSTLTIQRTQQEDSAVYLCASSAVTGGVTGELFFGEGSRLTVL.

This clone was seen once. The rearrangement uses TRBV4-2 and TRBJ2-5; 11 nucleotides align to TRBD1. Germline V gene lookup returns CDR1 LGHNA and CDR2 YNFKEQ. J was trimmed by 0 bases and V by 4 bases; bases with no gene match: 7. This CDR3 has 17 residues. The CDR3: CASSPTGQGGYQETQYF. Here the CDR3 DNA reads TGTGCCAGCAGCCCGACGGGACAGGGGGGGTACCAAGAGACCCAGTACTTC.

The chain joins TRBV4-3 to TRBJ1-2; tentative D call: TRBD1 (5 bases). The germline CDR1 and CDR2 sequences are LGHNA and YSLEER. The V gene lost 1 base and the J gene lost 2 bases, with 11 bases spanning the gap. The CDR3 spans 15 residues. CDR3 region: CASSQGGAGNYGYTF. In DNA, the CDR3 is TGCGCCAGCAGCCAAGGTGGAGCAGGGAACTATGGCTACACCTTC.

The V call is TRBV3-1 (or the pseudogene TRBV3-2), the J call TRBJ2-2; D is unclear. Per the germline V gene, CDR1 is LGHDT and CDR2 is YNNKEL (reference sequence). This CDR3 comprises 13 residues. The ends were cut back, 2 bases at V and 6 bases at J, with 7 bases in the middle. CDR3 sequence (DNA): TGTGCCAGCAGCCAATACCTATCCGGGGAGCTGTTTTTT. As protein: CASSQYLSGELFF.

This clone appeared once. The genes are TRBV5-5 and TRBJ1-3, with D uncertain. The V end lost 4 bases, the J end lost 3 bases, and 17 bases lay between the germline ends. In germline, CDR1 is SGHKS, CDR2 YYEKEE (reference sequence). This CDR3 has 16 residues. The CDR3 is CASSDKTGRHGNTIYF. The CDR3 nucleotides are TGTGCCAGCAGCGACAAGACCGGAAGGCATGGAAACACCATATATTTT.

The chain joins TRBV6-2 or TRBV6-3 to TRBJ1-1; D might be TRBD1 (6 bases). Germline lookup yields CDR1 MNHEY and CDR2 SVGEGT. V dropped 5 bases and J dropped 3 bases, with 22 bases sitting between them. This CDR3 is 17 amino acids long. CDR3 sequence reads: CASSPNVRDKGHTEAFF. For the CDR3, the DNA is TGTGCCAGCAGTCCAAACGTCCGGGACAAGGGGCACACTGAAGCTTTCTTT.

V gene TRBV12-3 or TRBV12-4 combines with J gene TRBJ1-1; a weak D match, TRBD1 (5 bases). V dropped 4 bases and J dropped 6 bases, with 9 bases sitting between them. This CDR3 is 12 amino acids long. In nucleotides, the CDR3 is TGTGCCAGCAGTTGGCGGACATCTGAAGCTTTCTTT. It specifies CASSWRTSEAFF.

This sequence joins TRBV10-3 and TRBJ2-3; TRBD2 agrees at 11 bases. This CDR3 has 17 residues. V lost 3 bases and J lost 6; bases outside the gene matches: 11. Germline lookup yields CDR1 ENHRY and CDR2 SYGVKD. In DNA, the CDR3 is TGTGCCATCAGTGATACCCTAGCGGGGGGCCCCAGGGATACGCAGTATTTT. Translation: CAISDTLAGGPRDTQYF.

V usage is TRBV5-1 and J usage is TRBJ2-5; D might be TRBD2 (5 bases). Germline loops: CDR1 SGHRS, CDR2 YFSETQ. The CDR3 loop spans 13 amino acids. V was trimmed by 3 bases and J by 7 bases, leaving 13 bases between them. The CDR3 DNA reads TGCGCCAGCAGCTCGAGGGAATCCGGGACCCAGTACTTC. Protein: CASSSRESGTQYF.

The chain couples TRBV5-4 to TRBJ2-1, with D possibly matching TRBD1 (5 bases). Germline-derived CDR1 and CDR2 are SGHNT and YYREEE (reference sequence). The CDR3 length is 17 residues. The ends were cut back, 4 bases at V and 3 bases at J, with 20 bases in the middle. CDR3 sequence (DNA): TGTGCCAGCAGCCCTAAGGCGGTCAGGGTTTTCTACAATGAGCAGTTCTTC. It yields the protein CASSPKAVRVFYNEQFF.

V is TRBV19 and J is TRBJ2-1, with 15 bases matching TRBD2. The germline V gene has CDR1 LNHDA and CDR2 SQIVND (reference sequence). Losses at the gene ends were 4 bases for V and 0 bases for J; bases not matched to a gene: 4. The CDR3 covers 18 residues. The CDR3 here is CASSRGLAGGSSYNEQFF. CDR3 in DNA: TGTGCCAGTAGTAGGGGACTAGCGGGGGGAAGCTCCTACAATGAGCAGTTCTTC.

The V gene is TRBV5-1, the J gene TRBJ2-1; 8 nucleotides line up with TRBD2. The V gene end was trimmed by 4 bases and the J gene end by 6 bases; junction bases not matched to a gene: 3. CDR1 SGHRS and CDR2 YFSETQ come from the germline V gene. This CDR3 comprises 13 residues. CDR3 in amino acids: CASSPGGTNEQFF. DNA for the CDR3: TGCGCCAGCAGCCCGGGGGGGACCAATGAGCAGTTCTTC.

The rearrangement links TRBV15 to TRBJ2-1; D uncertain. This CDR3 contains 13 residues. Per germline, CDR1 LNHNV and CDR2 YYDKDF (reference sequence). Between the trimmed V and J ends, which lost 4 bases and 2 bases, there was a span of 6 bases. CDR3 protein: CATSTTTYNEQFF. The CDR3 region has the DNA TGTGCCACCAGCACCACAACCTACAATGAGCAGTTCTTC.

The chain carries TRBV20-1 and TRBJ2-5, with D possibly matching TRBD1 (5 bases). The CDR3 length is 11 residues. Trimming shortened V by 3 bases and J by 5 bases, and 7 bases separated the two germline ends. Germline V gives CDR1 DFQATT, CDR2 SNEGSKA (reference sequence). CDR3 DNA: TGCAGTGCTAGGGGGCGGGAGACCCAGTACTTC. Translating it yields CSARGRETQYF.

The rearrangement joins TRBV4-2 to TRBJ1-1, with unresolved D. Germline CDR1 reads LGHNA; CDR2 reads YNFKEQ. The V end was cut by 4 bases, the J end by 10 bases, with 7 bases between. This CDR3 region has 10 residues. The DNA of the CDR3 is TGTGCCAGCAGCCCCAATTTAGCTTTCTTT. Its translation: CASSPNLAFF.

The rearrangement uses TRBV5-1 and TRBJ2-7; the D is unclear. Germline V gene lookup returns CDR1 SGHRS and CDR2 YFSETQ. The CDR3 runs 14 residues. Trimming pared 0 bases from V and 1 base from J, leaving 8 bases between. The CDR3, as DNA: TGCGCCAGCAGCTTGGACGTCAGATCCTACGAGCAGTACTTC. This encodes CASSLDVRSYEQYF. Supplemented by reference TRBV5-1 and TRBJ2-7, the full variable domain reads KAGVTQTPRYLIKTRGQQVTLSCSPISGHRSVSWYQQTPGQGLQFLFEYFSETQRNKGNFPGRFSGRQFSNSRSEMNVSTLELGDSALYLCASSLDVRSYEQYFGPGTRLTVT.

The J gene is TRBJ1-1, the V gene TRBV6-2 or TRBV6-3, with D unresolved. CDR3 size: 11 residues. V lost 2 bases, J lost 9 bases, and 7 bases lay in between. CDR1 is MNHEY and CDR2 is SVGEGT in the germline V gene. Here the CDR3 reads CASSYAGKAFF. The CDR3 DNA is TGTGCCAGCAGTTACGCGGGAAAAGCTTTCTTT.

This CDR3 is CAVPRGAPALFYGYTF. The CDR3 DNA reads TGTGCCGTTCCCCGGGGGGCCCCAGCCTTATTCTATGGCTACACCTTC. The genes are TRBV28 and TRBJ1-2; D may be TRBD1 (6 bases). The CDR3 consists of 16 residues. The ends were cut back, 11 bases at V and 4 bases at J, with 26 bases in the middle. Germline loops: CDR1 MDHEN, CDR2 SYDVKM.